This entry concerns a single T cell receptor beta chain. As yet, its antigen is unknown. These data are taken from a study of cytomegalovirus exposure and HLA in healthy donors. With 60 Vbeta and 13 Jbeta primers, the PCR was carried out. TCRdb's table, derived via immunoSEQ multiplex PCR, lists solely in-frame clones and lacks some. This sample has some 220,000 clones, with roughly 85% found just once. Broader study findings: CMV serostatus was the sole immune exposure information available. Most observed TCR sequences were rare, whereas some public TCRs were detected in many donors. Later analysis suggested most CMV-associated TCR beta chains were HLA-restricted.

Per the germline V gene, CDR1 is LNHDA and CDR2 is SQIVND (reference sequence). The CDR3 totals 13 residues. V dropped 8 bases and J dropped 2 bases, with 12 bases sitting between them. Sequencing was performed on PBMCs. This TCR derives from a girl aged 2 to 10 in good health and CMV-seronegative. This chain links TRBV19 with TRBJ2-5; weak D call: TRBD2 (6 bases). CDR3: CASRSGPQETQYF. DNA of the CDR3: TGTGCCAGTCGAAGCGGGCCTCAAGAGACCCAGTACTTC. Using reference TRBV19 and TRBJ2-5 for the parts outside the CDR3, the full variable domain is DGGITQSPKYLFRKEGQNVTLSCEQNLNHDAMYWYRQDPGQGLRLIYYSQIVNDFQKGDIAEGYSVSREKKESFPLTVTSAQKNPTAFYLCASRSGPQETQYFGPGTRLLVL.